This TCR beta chain originates from a study of blood T cell repertoires in COVID-19. As for the study in general: Samples representing acute and convalescent COVID-19 were sourced from the United States, Italy and Spain.

CDR1 and CDR2 from the germline V gene are MDHEN and SYDVKM. The CDR3 length is 13 residues. V lost 3 bases and J lost 3, with 7 bases in between. In the original analysis: By means of reference gene primer amplification, nucleated cell counts were estimated. Sequencing used immunoSEQ multiplex PCR; TCRdb keeps in-frame clones, though not all of them. The V and J calls and clone size were taken over from that table, and D and trimming were inferred from the DNA. In the table there are 200,000 to 250,000 clones, approximately 90% of which are singletons. The participants were between roughly 18 and 89 years old and came from 24 US areas. Allocation to cohorts depended on clinical history reported by the participants.

What was sequenced was PBMCs or T cells enriched from blood (not recorded which). This clonotype was sampled from a woman under 30 who had recovered from COVID-19. The V gene is TRBV28, the J gene TRBJ2-3; D gene ambiguous. The chain's CDR3 is CASSFSETDTQYF. In DNA, the CDR3 is TGTGCCAGCAGTTTTAGTGAAACAGATACGCAGTATTTT.